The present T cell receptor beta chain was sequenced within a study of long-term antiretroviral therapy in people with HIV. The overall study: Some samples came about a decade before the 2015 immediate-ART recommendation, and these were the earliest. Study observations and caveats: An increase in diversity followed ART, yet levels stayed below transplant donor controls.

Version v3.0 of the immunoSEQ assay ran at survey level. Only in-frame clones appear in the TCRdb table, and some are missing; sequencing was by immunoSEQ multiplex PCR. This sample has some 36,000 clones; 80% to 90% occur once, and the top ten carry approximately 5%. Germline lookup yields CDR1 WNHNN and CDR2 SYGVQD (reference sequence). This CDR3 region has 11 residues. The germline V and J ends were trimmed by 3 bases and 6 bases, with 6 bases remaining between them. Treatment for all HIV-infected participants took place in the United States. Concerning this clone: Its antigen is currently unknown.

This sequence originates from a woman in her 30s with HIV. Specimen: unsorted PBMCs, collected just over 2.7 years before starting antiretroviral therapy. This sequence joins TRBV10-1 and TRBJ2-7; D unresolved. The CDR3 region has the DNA TGCGCCAGCAGTGATGGTGCCGAGCAGTACTTC. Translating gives CASSDGAEQYF.